Below, one T cell receptor beta chain is given with its context. There is no known antigen for this receptor. No much larger clone exists at a distance of one base, and base qualities are not known. Each collaborating institution followed its own protocols to collect whole blood in K2EDTA tubes. For TCRbeta analysis, collaborators shipped samples in one of three forms: frozen whole blood, isolated PBMCs, or DNA extracted from either of those sample types. TCRbeta CDR3 regions were amplified from genomic DNA using the immunoSEQ Assay, a bias-controlled multiplex PCR. In the original analysis: The number of nucleated cells in each sample was estimated from the amplification of reference gene primers within the assay. Sequence reads were collapsed and filtered to measure the absolute abundance of every unique TCRbeta CDR3 rearrangement. For each sample, productive Simpson clonality was calculated by taking the square root of Simpson's diversity index across productive rearrangements. Not all clones reach the TCRdb copy of this immuneACCESS table, which keeps in-frame sequences only. Checked studies attribute under half of the gap to unresolved V genes and leave the rest unexplained. Clone size and the V and J calls come from that table; the DNA yielded D and trimming. Here the sample has 200,000 to 250,000 clones; roughly 80% occur a single time. The ten largest clonotypes hold 10% of the sample.

The data belong to a study of blood T cell repertoires in COVID-19 (dated by TCRdb to 2020 to 2022). With respect to the entire study: Collaborator samples came from the United States, Italy and Spain and covered acute and convalescent phases of COVID-19. The dataset comprised deeply sampled blood TCRbeta repertoires from subjects exposed to, actively infected with, or recovered from COVID-19. The material from the prospective study consisted of cDNA or gDNA derived from T cells, B-cell-depleted T cells, or PBMCs. Sample metadata almost always included a de-identified subject ID, COVID-19 status, age in years and sex. Where available, HLA class I and class II types were obtained from metadata supplied by the sample provider rather than from assay-based typing. The samples were drawn from the first 160 participants of the ongoing ImmuneRACE study and from some 1,300 subjects provided by 6 global collaborators. The repertoires were released in a freely available public database meant as a resource for research on the immune response to SARS-CoV-2.

The CDR3 has 14 amino acids, counting the end cysteine and phenylalanine. Kept here is only the CDR3 DNA, which spans 42 bases and is read in frame from base 1. CDR1 and CDR2 are read off the germline V gene (reference sequence) as MNHEY and SMNVEV. V is pared back by 3 bases and J by 2 bases, with 10 bases lying between the germline termini. What the authors observed across the whole study: How much clinical and demographic metadata was included differed by source and by participant, and the metadata was provided uncurated.

Sequencing was performed on peripheral blood. Recombination connected TRBV27 to TRBJ1-1; a tentative D call is TRBD1 (5 bases match). The TCR comes from a woman aged 80 or over with acute or convalescent COVID-19. The CDR3 here reads CASSFGRANTEAFF. Read as DNA, the sequence is TGTGCCAGCAGTTTTGGCAGGGCCAACACTGAAGCTTTCTTT.